The 15 T cell receptor beta chains reported below all come from one sample, sequenced in a study of brain T cells in children with intractable seizures. Profiling relied on immunoSEQ multiplex PCR, and the TCRdb table lists in-frame clones only, not all of them. The sample consists of about 110,000 clones, 85% to 95% of them appearing once. Sequenced material: peripheral blood, taken at surgery. These receptors came from a boy younger than two with hemimegalencephaly and intractable seizures.

The V and J genes are TRBV29-1 and TRBJ1-6; tentatively, D is TRBD1 (5 bases). V lost 6 bases to trimming and J lost 7 bases, with 16 bases between them. There are 14 residues in the CDR3. Germline CDR1 reads SQVTM; CDR2 reads ANQGSEA. The CDR3, as DNA: TGCAGCGTCTCCGGAGGGGCAACGAATTCACCCCTCCACTTT. It translates to CSVSGGATNSPLHF.

The chain has TRBV19 and TRBJ2-1; 10 bases line up with TRBD1. The CDR3 covers 15 residues. The V gene's germline CDR1 is LNHDA and CDR2 SQIVND (reference sequence). V shed 4 bases and J 9 bases; nucleotides not matched to a gene: 9. The CDR3 bases are TGTGCCAGTAGTAGCCGACAGGGGGCACAAAGTGAGCAGTTCTTC. Encoded protein: CASSSRQGAQSEQFF.

The chain carries TRBV30 and TRBJ2-7; the D call may be TRBD1 or TRBD2 (5 bases each). Trimming left V 0 bases short and J 6 bases short, with 9 bases between. Germline lookup yields CDR1 GTSNPN and CDR2 SVGIG (reference sequence). CDR3 size: 12 residues. CDR3 residues: CAWSVGDAEQYF. The CDR3 region has the DNA TGTGCCTGGAGTGTAGGGGACGCCGAGCAGTACTTC. Full variable domain (remainder filled in from reference TRBV30 and TRBJ2-7): SQTIHQWPATLVQPVGSPLSLECTVEGTSNPNLYWYRQAAGRGLQLLFYSVGIGQISSEVPQNLSASRPQDRQFILSSKKLLLSDSGFYLCAWSVGDAEQYFGPGTRLTVT.

V is TRBV15 and J is TRBJ1-3; D unresolved. The V and J ends lost 1 base and 4 bases respectively, with 8 bases between them. This CDR3 comprises 14 residues. The germline V gene encodes CDR1 LNHNV and CDR2 YYDKDF (reference sequence). CDR3 loop: CATSRGGRGNTIYF. The CDR3 DNA follows: TGTGCCACCAGCAGAGGAGGGAGAGGAAACACCATATATTTT.

V and J are TRBV9 and TRBJ2-1; possibly TRBD2 for D (6 bases). The V end lost 4 bases, the J end lost 3 bases, and 14 bases lay between the germline ends. This CDR3 is built from 15 residues. CDR1 is SGDLS, CDR2 YYNGEE, per germline. The DNA of the CDR3 is TGTGCCAGCAGCCCCTCGGGACTCAACTACAATGAGCAGTTCTTC. It is translated as CASSPSGLNYNEQFF.

The chain joins TRBV27 to TRBJ2-7; D not resolved. Germline V gene sequence: CDR1 MNHEY, CDR2 SMNVEV (reference sequence). V lost 5 bases and J 2 bases, leaving 10 bases between the germline ends. This CDR3 comprises 13 residues. CDR3 sequence reads: CASSRTAAYEQYF. The CDR3 DNA is TGTGCCAGCAGTCGTACGGCCGCCTACGAGCAGTACTTC.

The chain joins TRBV27 to TRBJ2-1; 9 nucleotides align to TRBD2. The CDR3 runs 15 residues. Germline V gene sequence: CDR1 MNHEY, CDR2 SMNVEV (reference sequence). V was pared by 2 bases and J by 4 bases, with 3 bases of the junction left unmatched. As DNA, the CDR3 is TGTGCCAGCAGTTTAGAGACTAGCGGTTACAATGAGCAGTTCTTC. This gives the protein CASSLETSGYNEQFF.

The V call is TRBV2, the J call TRBJ1-6, with a tentative D call TRBD1 (5 bases). Germline-derived CDR1 and CDR2 are SNHLY and FYNNEI. Trimming pared 8 bases from V and 6 bases from J, leaving 14 bases between. The CDR3 runs 14 residues. The CDR3 reads CASRGLPFNSPLHF. In DNA form, the CDR3 reads TGTGCCAGCCGGGGACTTCCATTTAATTCACCCCTCCACTTT.

This clone has just a few counts. The rearrangement uses TRBV10-2 and TRBJ1-5, with 9 nucleotides matching TRBD1. Trimming cost V 6 bases and J 6 bases; bases outside gene matches: 6. The CDR3 totals 14 residues. The germline CDR1 and CDR2 sequences are WSHSY and SAAADI. The CDR3 sequence: CASSGTGRGQPQHF. CDR3 nucleotides: TGCGCCAGCAGCGGGACAGGGAGAGGTCAGCCCCAGCATTTT.

This rearrangement joins TRBV28 to TRBJ1-4; D is perhaps TRBD1 (5 bases). Germline V gene sequence: CDR1 MDHEN, CDR2 SYDVKM. The CDR3 consists of 15 residues. Trimming removed 1 base from V and 3 bases from J, with 9 bases in between. CDR3 nucleotide sequence: TGTGCCAGCAGTTTATTGGGACCCTCTAATGAAAAACTGTTTTTT. Translated, it gives CASSLLGPSNEKLFF.

The J gene is TRBJ1-6, the V gene TRBV7-3, with D unresolved. The CDR3 runs 15 residues. Germline V gene lookup returns CDR1 SGHTA and CDR2 FQGTGA. Trimming removed 2 bases at V and 0 bases at J, with 5 bases between. The CDR3 bases are TGTGCCAGCAGCTTACGGAGCTCCTATAATTCACCCCTCCACTTT. It is translated as CASSLRSSYNSPLHF.

The rearrangement uses TRBV2 and TRBJ2-3; 13 bases map to TRBD2. V lost 0 bases, J lost 4 bases, and 7 bases stayed unmatched. The CDR3 runs to 18 residues. Per germline, CDR1 SNHLY and CDR2 FYNNEI. CDR3: CASSEALWTSGSADTQYF. The CDR3 DNA is TGTGCCAGCAGTGAAGCGCTTTGGACTAGCGGGAGCGCAGATACGCAGTATTTT.

The chain carries TRBV12-3 or TRBV12-4 and TRBJ1-2; TRBD1 agrees at 8 bases. The CDR3 runs to 13 residues. The V gene end was trimmed by 6 bases and the J gene end by 8 bases; junction bases not matched to a gene: 8. CDR3 residues: CASSRQGRYGYTF. The CDR3 DNA reads TGTGCCAGCAGCAGACAGGGGAGATACGGCTACACCTTC.

V gene TRBV28 combines with J gene TRBJ1-6; D unresolved. Germline V gives CDR1 MDHEN, CDR2 SYDVKM. V shed 2 bases and J shed 6 bases, with 11 bases lying between them. There are 15 residues in the CDR3. This chain's CDR3 is CASSLGPGPNSPLHF. The CDR3 nucleotides read TGTGCCAGCAGTTTAGGGCCGGGCCCTAATTCACCCCTCCACTTT.

The gene calls are TRBV6-1 and TRBJ2-5, with a possible D match to TRBD1 (6 bases). CDR3 size: 14 residues. Germline-derived CDR1 and CDR2 are MNHNS and SASEGT. Trimming left V 1 base short and J 5 bases short, with 11 bases between. CDR3 DNA: TGTGCCAGCAGTGAAGGGGGGCAGGGTGAGACCCAGTACTTC. This codes for CASSEGGQGETQYF.